What follows describes a single TCR beta chain. Its antigen has not been determined. Base qualities were left out, and no much larger clone turns up one base away. The source of the sample is a study of vaccination effects on CD4 cells after COVID-19 (dated 2022 in TCRdb). With respect to the entire study: The ViraFEST assay stimulated PBMC with viral peptide pools and then used TCR sequencing to identify antigen-specific CD4+ T cell clonotypes by expansion. The study compared SARS-CoV-2 spike-specific CD4+ TCR repertoires before and after mRNA vaccination in COVID-19 convalescent patients and infection-naive vaccine recipients. Pre-vaccine samples from a couple of convalescent patients were drawn 16 days and one week before the first dose, 142 and 148 days after COVID-19 diagnosis. Roughly 1.9 million PBMC per well were cultured with approximately 10 ug/ml peptides in IMDM containing roughly 5% human AB serum, 10 IU/ml IL-2 and gentamicin. Each participant got two doses of an mRNA SARS-CoV-2 vaccine, either BNT162b2 or mRNA-1273. Altogether, about 10 COVID-19 convalescent patients and a few SARS-CoV-2-naive healthy vaccine recipients made up the full study. Cultures from other donors in the study were sequenced using the Oncomine TCR Beta short-read assay on an Illumina iSeq 100.

Libraries came from the immunoSEQ multiplex PCR assay. DNA from the CD4+ T cells that had been cultured and isolated underwent TCR beta CDR3 sequencing. In the original analysis: Non-productive TCR sequences were removed, reads were trimmed to the CDR3 region, and CDR3s of at least 7 amino acids were retained. The MANAFEST web app was used to pick out antigen-specific clonotypes by comparing their expansion in peptide wells with that in reference cultures. For clones to be considered positive, expansion at FDR<0.05 versus reference and all other wells, an odds ratio above 5, and a frequency above 0.1% in two replicate wells were required. Cross-reactive clonotypes were defined as significantly expanded in SARS-CoV-2 spike wells and in at least one common cold coronavirus spike condition. CDR3 similarity was assessed by Levenshtein distance using the stringdist R package, and unrooted trees were constructed with ape in R 3.6.1. In TCRdb, the immuneACCESS table is reduced to in-frame sequences with V and J assigned. These tables do not hold every clone; where another copy was compared, an unresolved V gene accounts for under half, and the others remain unexplained. V, J and clone size are those of that table, while D and trimming were read from the DNA. This sample gives about 64,000 clones in total; 72% of them show up just once. The ten largest clones represent under 30% of the sample.

After more than nine days of culture, CD4+ T cells were isolated with the EasySep CD4+ T cell isolation kit. Convalescent patients had PCR-confirmed SARS-CoV-2 infection between March and December 2020, before Alpha, Beta and Delta variants emerged in the United States. On days 3 and 7, half of the culture medium was replaced with fresh IL-2-containing medium. Unless noted otherwise, every peptide stimulation condition was cultured in triplicate wells. Using Ficoll-Paque Plus gradient centrifugation, PBMC were separated from whole blood and then either used fresh or cryopreserved at -140C. The QIAamp micro DNA kit was used to extract genomic DNA from the cultured CD4+ T cells. Overall results and qualifications from the work: At late post-vaccination timepoints, both infection-induced and vaccine-induced clones showed marked clonal contraction, consistent with waning T cell responses. In convalescent patients, the post-vaccine spike-reactive repertoire was composed mainly of new vaccine-induced clones that were largely distinct from infection-induced clones. Limitations of the study were the small number of convalescent patients and the absence of early post-infection timepoints.

This sequence originates from a human donor who had a prior SARS-CoV-2 infection. The sequenced sample was CD4+ T cells from PBMCs cultured without peptide, obtained before COVID-19 vaccination.

The DNA reads TGTGCCAGCAGTGAGTTGAGCTCGGGACAGAGTCGCTCACCCCTCCACTTT. Its product reads: CASSELSSGQSRSPLHF. The sequence is built from TRBV6-1 and TRBJ1-6, and 7 junctional nucleotides match TRBD1. CDR1 and CDR2 are drawn from the germline V gene: MNHNS, SASEGT. V and J are trimmed by 3 bases and 10 bases, and the gene matches miss 15 bases of the junction. Including the terminal cysteine and phenylalanine, the CDR3 comprises 17 residues. Only CDR3 DNA is held: 51 bases, read in frame from base 1.